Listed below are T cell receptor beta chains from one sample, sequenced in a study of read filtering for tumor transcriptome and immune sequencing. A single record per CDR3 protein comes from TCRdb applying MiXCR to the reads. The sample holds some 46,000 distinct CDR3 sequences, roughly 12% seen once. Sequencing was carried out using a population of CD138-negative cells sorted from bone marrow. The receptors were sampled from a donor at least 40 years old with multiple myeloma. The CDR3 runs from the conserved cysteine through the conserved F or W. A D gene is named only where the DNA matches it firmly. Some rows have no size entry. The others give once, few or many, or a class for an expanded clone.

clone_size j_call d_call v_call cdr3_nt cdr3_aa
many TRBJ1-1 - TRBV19 TGTGCCAGTAACCCCGACAGATCGAACACTGAAGCTTTCTTT CASNPDRSNTEAFF
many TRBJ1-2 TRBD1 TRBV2 TGTGCCAGCAGTTCCACGGACAGGGGGCACGGCTACACCTTC CASSSTDRGHGYTF
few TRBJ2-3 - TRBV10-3 TGTGCCATCAGTGACCGGGGCGCGCCGACAGATACGCAGTATTTT CAISDRGAPTDTQYF
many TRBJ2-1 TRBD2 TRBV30 TGTGCCTGGAGTCTTTGGACTAGCGGCCACAATGAGCAGTTCTTC CAWSLWTSGHNEQFF
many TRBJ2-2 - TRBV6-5 TGTGCCAGCAGTCCCTCCCGGGGGGCCGGCGGGGAGCTGTTTTTT CASSPSRGAGGELFF
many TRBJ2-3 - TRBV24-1 TGTGCCACCAGTGATTTAAGGGACCCAGATACGCAGTATTTT CATSDLRDPDTQYF
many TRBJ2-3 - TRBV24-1 TGTGCCACCAGTGATCCGGGGATCTCCCCAGATACGCAGTATTTT CATSDPGISPDTQYF
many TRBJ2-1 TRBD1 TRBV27 TGTGCCAGCAGTAACCAAGACTCGCCCGGGACAGCCTACAATGAGCAGTTCTTC CASSNQDSPGTAYNEQFF
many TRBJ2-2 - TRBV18 TGTGCCAGCTCAGAGCTCTCGACATTGAACACCGGGGAGCTGTTTTTT CASSELSTLNTGELFF
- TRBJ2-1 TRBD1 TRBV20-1 TGCAGTGCTAGGAATGAACAGGGGGTTTACAATGGGCAGTTCTTC CSARNEQGVYNGQFF
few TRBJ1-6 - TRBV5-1 TGCGCCAGCAGCTTGCGACAAGGTGATAATTCACCCCACCACTTT CASSLRQGDNSPHHF
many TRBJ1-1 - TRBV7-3 TGTGCCAGCAGCTACGACAGCCACACTGAAGCTTTCTTT CASSYDSHTEAFF
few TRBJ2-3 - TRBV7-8 TGTGCCAGCAGCCCACAGGATACGCAGTATTTT CASSPQDTQYF
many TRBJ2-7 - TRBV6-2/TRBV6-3 TGTGCCAGCAGGGACTCCTACGAGCAGTACTTC CASRDSYEQYF
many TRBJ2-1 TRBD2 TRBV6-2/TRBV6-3 TGTGCCAGCAGAGGACTAGCGGAGTACTCCTACAATGAGCAGTTCTTC CASRGLAEYSYNEQFF
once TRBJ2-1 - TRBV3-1 TGTGCCAGCAGCCGCCAGCCTGGGGGCAGTGAGCAGTTCTTC CASSRQPGGSEQFF
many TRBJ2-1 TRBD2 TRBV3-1 TGTGCCAGCAGCCAAGTTGGCGGGAGTCATCCCAATGAGCAGTTCTTC CASSQVGGSHPNEQFF
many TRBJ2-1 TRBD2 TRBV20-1 TGCAGTGCTCCCACTAGCGGCCTAACAAGCTCCTACAATGAGCAGTTCTTC CSAPTSGLTSSYNEQFF
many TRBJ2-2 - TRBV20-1 TGCAGTGCAGGAAGGAACACCGGGGAGCTGTTTTTT CSAGRNTGELFF
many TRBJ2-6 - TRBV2 TGTGCCAGCATCCGAAGCTCTGGGGCCAACGTCCTGACTTTC CASIRSSGANVLTF
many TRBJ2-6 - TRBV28 TGTGCCAGTCTCCGCTCTGGGGCCAACGTCCTGACTTTC CASLRSGANVLTF
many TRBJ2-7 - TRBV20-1 TGCAGTCCACACCGGGCCGAGAACTACGAGCAGTACTTC CSPHRAENYEQYF
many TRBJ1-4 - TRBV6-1 TGTGCCAGCATGGGGGGAGGGGTAGAAAAACTGTTTTTT CASMGGGVEKLFF
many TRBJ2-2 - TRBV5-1 TGCGCCAGCAGCTTGAGAGAGACCAACACCGGGGAGCTGTTTTTT CASSLRETNTGELFF
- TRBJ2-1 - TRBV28 TGTGCCAGCAGTTTATCGAGACGCACCAATGAGCAGTTCTTC CASSLSRRTNEQFF
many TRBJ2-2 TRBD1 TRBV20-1 TGCAGTGCTAGATTTCCGGGACAGGGACACACCGGGGAGCTGTTTTTT CSARFPGQGHTGELFF
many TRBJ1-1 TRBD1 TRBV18 TGTGCCAGCTCACCTGGGACAGACCGAGAAGCTTTCTTT CASSPGTDREAFF
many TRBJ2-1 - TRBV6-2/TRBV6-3 TGTGCCAGCAGTTACTCCGCTCTCTACAATGAGCAGTTCTTC CASSYSALYNEQFF
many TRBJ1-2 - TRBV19 TGTGCCAGTAGTCCCCGTGGGGGGGCCAGACTCTATGGCTACACCTTC CASSPRGGARLYGYTF
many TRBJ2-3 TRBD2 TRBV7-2 TGTGCCAGCAGCTCGGGACTAGCGGGGGGGGCAGATACGCAGTATTTT CASSSGLAGGADTQYF
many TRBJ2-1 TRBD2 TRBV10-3 TGTGCCACCACTAGCGGGAGGGACAATGAGCAGTTCTTC CATTSGRDNEQFF
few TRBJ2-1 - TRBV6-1 TGTGCCAGCAGTGAAGATATCATCATCCGGTTCTTC CASSEDIIIRFF
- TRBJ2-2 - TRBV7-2 TGTGCCAGCAGCTTAAGCTCTAGCAGTAACACCGGGGGGCTGTTTTTT CASSLSSSSNTGGLFF
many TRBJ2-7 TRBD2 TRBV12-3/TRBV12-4 TGTGCCAGCAGTTTAATCCTAGCGGGAGGTTACGAGCAGTACTTC CASSLILAGGYEQYF
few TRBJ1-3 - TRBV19 TGTGCCAGTAGTATTCCGGGGCTCTCTGGAAACACCATATATTTT CASSIPGLSGNTIYF
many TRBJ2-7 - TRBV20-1 TGCAGTGGGCGCCCAACCCCCTACGAGCAGTACTTC CSGRPTPYEQYF
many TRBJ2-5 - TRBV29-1 TGCAGCGTTGAGGGGGAGACCCAGTACTTC CSVEGETQYF
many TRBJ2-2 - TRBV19 TGTGCCAGTAGTATAGTTGGGCCCTGGAAGCTGTTTTTT CASSIVGPWKLFF
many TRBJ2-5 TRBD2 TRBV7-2 TGTGCCAGCAGCAAAATCGGGGGGGCGAGTACCCAAGAGACCCAGTACTTC CASSKIGGASTQETQYF
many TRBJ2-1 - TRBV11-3 TGTGCCAGCAGCCGCATGGGCAATGAGCAGTTCTTC CASSRMGNEQFF
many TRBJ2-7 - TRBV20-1 TGCAGTGCTAGAGATAGGGACGGTGAAACCTACGAGCAGTACTTC CSARDRDGETYEQYF
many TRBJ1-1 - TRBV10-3 TGTGCCATCACGAAGGGCGAGGGCACTGAAGCTTTCTTT CAITKGEGTEAFF
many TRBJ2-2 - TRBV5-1 TGTGCCAGCAGTTTATGGGATTCGAACACCGGGGAGCTGTTTTTT CASSLWDSNTGELFF
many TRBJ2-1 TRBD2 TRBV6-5 TGTGCCAGCAGTCCGGGACTAGCCGATACCTACAATGAGCAGTTCTTC CASSPGLADTYNEQFF
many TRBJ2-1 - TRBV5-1 TGCGCCAGCAGCTATGTTGGGAGTGAGCAGTTCTTC CASSYVGSEQFF
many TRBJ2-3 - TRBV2 TGTGCCAGCAGTGTCCAGGGCTCTAGCACAGATACGCAGTATTTT CASSVQGSSTDTQYF
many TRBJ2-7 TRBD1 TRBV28 TGTGCCAGCAGTTTACCGGGGACAGTATCCTACGAGCAGTACTTC CASSLPGTVSYEQYF
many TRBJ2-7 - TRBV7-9 TGTGCCAGCAGCTTAGAAAAATACGAGCAGTACTTC CASSLEKYEQYF